The clone carrying this T cell receptor (beta chain) occurred many times. There are 14 residues in the CDR3. V lost 0 bases and J lost 5, with 13 bases in between. The V gene's germline CDR1 is DFQATT and CDR2 SNEGSKA (reference sequence). The sample is drawn from a study of tumor and adjacent non-tumor tissue in lung cancer. Overall study context: Histology: about a dozen adenocarcinoma, a couple of squamous cell carcinoma, 1 small cell lung cancer.

The library came from three nested PCR rounds adapted from ARM-PCR protocols. TCRdb passed the multiplex PCR reads through MiXCR, listing each CDR3 protein once. The data show roughly 90,000 distinct CDR3 sequences, roughly 77% seen once. The template was RNA from unsorted bulk tissue. This non-tumor lung sample came from over 3 cm beyond the tumor edge. The chain has TRBV20-1 and TRBJ2-5, with a tentative D call TRBD2 (6 bases). What was sequenced was distant non-tumor lung tissue. This TCR came from a woman aged 50 to 65 with non-small cell lung cancer. CDR3 bases: TGCAGTGCTAGAGATCGGGGAGGCTTGGAGACCCAGTACTTC. It translates to CSARDRGGLETQYF.